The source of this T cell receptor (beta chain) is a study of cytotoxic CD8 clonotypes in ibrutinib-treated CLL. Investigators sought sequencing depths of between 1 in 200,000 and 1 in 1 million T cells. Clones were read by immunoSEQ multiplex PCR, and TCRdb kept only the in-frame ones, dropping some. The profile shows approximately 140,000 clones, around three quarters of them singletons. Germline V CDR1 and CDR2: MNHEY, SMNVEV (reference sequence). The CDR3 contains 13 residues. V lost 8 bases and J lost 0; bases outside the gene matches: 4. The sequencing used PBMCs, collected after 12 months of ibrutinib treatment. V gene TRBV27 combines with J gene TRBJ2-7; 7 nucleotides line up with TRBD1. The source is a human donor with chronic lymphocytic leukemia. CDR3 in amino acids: CASGRQGSYEQYF. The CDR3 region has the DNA TGTGCCAGCGGGAGACAGGGCTCCTACGAGCAGTACTTC.